This T cell receptor beta chain was found in a study of cytomegalovirus exposure and HLA in healthy donors. Amplification used 60 Vbeta primers and 13 Jbeta primers. Data came from immunoSEQ multiplex PCR; TCRdb stores just in-frame clones and leaves some out. The sample carries 95,000 to 150,000 clones, about four fifths recorded once. With regard to this clone: Its antigen is not identified.

Trimming shortened V by 4 bases and J by 0 bases, and 16 bases separated the two germline ends. CDR1 GTSNPN and CDR2 SVGIG come from the germline V gene (reference sequence). CDR3 size: 15 residues. Overall study results and limits: Some TCR beta chains (roughly 160 of them) were listed as cytomegalovirus-associated.

The chain has TRBV30 and TRBJ2-7; TRBD2 might be the D (7 bases). Sequenced: PBMCs. The receptor's source is a middle-aged man in good health and CMV-seronegative. CDR3 region: CAWTGDYSSSYEQYF. The CDR3 DNA sequence: TGTGCCTGGACAGGGGACTACTCCAGCTCCTACGAGCAGTACTTC.